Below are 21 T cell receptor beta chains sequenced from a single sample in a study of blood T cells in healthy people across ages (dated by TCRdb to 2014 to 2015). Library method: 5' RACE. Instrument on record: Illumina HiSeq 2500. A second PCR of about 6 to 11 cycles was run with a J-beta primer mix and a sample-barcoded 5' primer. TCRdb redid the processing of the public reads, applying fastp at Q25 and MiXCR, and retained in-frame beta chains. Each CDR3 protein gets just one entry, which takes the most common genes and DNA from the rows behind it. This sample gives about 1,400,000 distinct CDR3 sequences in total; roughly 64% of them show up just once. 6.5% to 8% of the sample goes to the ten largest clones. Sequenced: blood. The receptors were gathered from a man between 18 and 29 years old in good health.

CDR3 residues: CASNQDSYNEQFF. CDR3 bases: TGTGCCAGCAACCAAGACTCCTACAATGAGCAGTTCTTC. The chain links TRBV7-6 to TRBJ2-1; no reliable D call. The CDR3 sequence is 13 residues long. Trimming cost V 7 bases and J 0 bases, with 7 bases left between them. The germline V gene encodes CDR1 SGHVS and CDR2 FNYEAQ.

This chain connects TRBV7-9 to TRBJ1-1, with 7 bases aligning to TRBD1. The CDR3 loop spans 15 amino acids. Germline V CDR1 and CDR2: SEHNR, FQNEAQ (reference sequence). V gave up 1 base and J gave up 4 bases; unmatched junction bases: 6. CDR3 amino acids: CASSLGQGWGTEAFF. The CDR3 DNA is TGTGCCAGCAGCTTAGGACAGGGATGGGGCACTGAAGCTTTCTTT.

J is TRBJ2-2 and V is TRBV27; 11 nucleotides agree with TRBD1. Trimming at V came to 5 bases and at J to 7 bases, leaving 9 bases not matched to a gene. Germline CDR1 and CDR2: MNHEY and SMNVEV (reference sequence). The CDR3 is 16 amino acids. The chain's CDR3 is CASSVAGQGVIGELFF. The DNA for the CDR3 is TGTGCCAGCAGTGTAGCGGGACAGGGGGTGATCGGGGAGCTGTTTTTT.

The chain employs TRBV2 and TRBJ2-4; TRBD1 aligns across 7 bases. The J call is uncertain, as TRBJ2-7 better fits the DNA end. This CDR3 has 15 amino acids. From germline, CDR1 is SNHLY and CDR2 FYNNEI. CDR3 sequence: CATNPPGQSWGEQYF. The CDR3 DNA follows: TGTGCCACCAACCCCCCGGGACAGTCGTGGGGCGAGCAGTACTTC.

The CDR3 loop is CASSPTRDRGLGNIQYF. DNA of the CDR3: TGTGCCAGCAGCCCGACCCGGGACAGGGGTTTGGGAAACATTCAGTACTTC. The V and J genes are TRBV13 and TRBJ2-4, with 10 bases fitting TRBD1. Germline V gene sequence: CDR1 PRHDT, CDR2 FYEKMQ (reference sequence). Trimming at V came to 5 bases and at J to 6 bases, leaving 13 bases not matched to a gene. The length of the CDR3 is 17 residues. Complete variable domain (other parts from reference TRBV13 and TRBJ2-4): AAGVIQSPRHLIKEKRETATLKCYPIPRHDTVYWYQQGPGQDPQFLISFYEKMQSDKGSIPDRFSAQQFSDYHSELNMSSLELGDSALYFCASSPTRDRGLGNIQYFGAGTRLSVL.

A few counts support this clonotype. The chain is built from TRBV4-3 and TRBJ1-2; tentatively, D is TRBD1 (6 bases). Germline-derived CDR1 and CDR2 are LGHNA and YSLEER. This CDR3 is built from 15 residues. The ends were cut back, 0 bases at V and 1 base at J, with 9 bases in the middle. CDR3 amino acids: CASSQEQGSNYGYTF. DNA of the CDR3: TGCGCCAGCAGCCAAGAACAGGGCAGTAACTATGGCTACACCTTC.

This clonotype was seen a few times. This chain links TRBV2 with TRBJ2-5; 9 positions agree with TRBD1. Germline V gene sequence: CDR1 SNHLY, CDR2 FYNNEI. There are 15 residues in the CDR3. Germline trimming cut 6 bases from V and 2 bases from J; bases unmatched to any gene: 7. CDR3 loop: CASSAGQGGQETQYF. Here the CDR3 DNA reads TGTGCCAGCAGCGCGGGACAGGGAGGTCAAGAGACCCAGTACTTC.

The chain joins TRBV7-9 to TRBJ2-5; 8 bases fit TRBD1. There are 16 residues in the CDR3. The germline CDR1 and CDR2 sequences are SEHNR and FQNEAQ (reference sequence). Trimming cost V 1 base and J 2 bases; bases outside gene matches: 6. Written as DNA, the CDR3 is TGTGCCAGCAGCTTAGGTGGACAGGGAGGACAAGAGACCCAGTACTTC. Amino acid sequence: CASSLGGQGGQETQYF.

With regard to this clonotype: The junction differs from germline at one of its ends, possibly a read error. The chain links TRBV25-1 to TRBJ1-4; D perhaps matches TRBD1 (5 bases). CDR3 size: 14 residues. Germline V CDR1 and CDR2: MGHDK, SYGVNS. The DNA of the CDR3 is TGTGCCAGCAGTGTGGTAGGGGTTAATGAAAAGCTGTTTTTT. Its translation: CASSVVGVNEKLFF.

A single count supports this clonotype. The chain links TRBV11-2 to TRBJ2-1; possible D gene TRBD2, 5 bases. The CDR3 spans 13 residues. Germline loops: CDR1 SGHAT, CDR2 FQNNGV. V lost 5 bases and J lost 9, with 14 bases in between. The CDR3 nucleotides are TGTGCCAGCAGCATAAACACAGAGGGTGAGCAGTTCTTC. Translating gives CASSINTEGEQFF.

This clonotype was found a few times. The CDR3 sequence: CASSQEVPAGTSYEQYF. DNA for the CDR3: TGTGCCAGCAGCCAAGAGGTTCCAGCGGGTACCTCCTACGAGCAGTACTTC. The J gene is TRBJ2-7, the V gene TRBV4-2; D might be TRBD2 (6 bases). CDR1 and CDR2 (germline): LGHNA, YNFKEQ. The CDR3 length is 17 residues. Deletions cut 0 bases from V and 0 bases from J, with 15 bases between.

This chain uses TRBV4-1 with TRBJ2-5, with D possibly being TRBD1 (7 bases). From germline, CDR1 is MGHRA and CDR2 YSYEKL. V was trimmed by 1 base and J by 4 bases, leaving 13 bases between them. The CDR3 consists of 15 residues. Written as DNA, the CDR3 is TGCGCCAGCAGCCAAGGAGCAGGGGGGATAGAGACCCAGTACTTC. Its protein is CASSQGAGGIETQYF.

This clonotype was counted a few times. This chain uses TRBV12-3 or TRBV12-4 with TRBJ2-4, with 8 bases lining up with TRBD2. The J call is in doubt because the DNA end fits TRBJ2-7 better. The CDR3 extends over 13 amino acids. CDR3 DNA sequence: TGTGCCAGCAGCTTCGGGGGGGCGGACGAGCAGTACTTC. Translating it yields CASSFGGADEQYF.

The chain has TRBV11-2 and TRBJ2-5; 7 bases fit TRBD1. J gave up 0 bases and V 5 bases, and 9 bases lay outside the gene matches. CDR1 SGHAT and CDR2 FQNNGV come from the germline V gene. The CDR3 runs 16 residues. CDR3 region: CASSPRDRDDQETQYF. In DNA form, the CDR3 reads TGTGCCAGCAGCCCGAGGGACAGAGACGACCAAGAGACCCAGTACTTC.

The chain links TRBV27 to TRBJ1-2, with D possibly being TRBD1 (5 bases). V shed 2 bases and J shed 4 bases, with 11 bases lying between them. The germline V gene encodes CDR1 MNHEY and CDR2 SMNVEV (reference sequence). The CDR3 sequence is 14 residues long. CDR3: CASSLKGTLYGYTF. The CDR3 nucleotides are TGTGCCAGCAGTTTAAAGGGGACCCTCTATGGCTACACCTTC.

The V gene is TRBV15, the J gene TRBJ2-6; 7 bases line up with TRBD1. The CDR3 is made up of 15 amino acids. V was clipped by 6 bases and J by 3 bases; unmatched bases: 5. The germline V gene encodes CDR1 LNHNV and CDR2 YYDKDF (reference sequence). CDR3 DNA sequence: TGTGCCACCAGTGACAGGGAAAATGGGGCCAACGTCCTGACTTTC. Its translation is CATSDRENGANVLTF.

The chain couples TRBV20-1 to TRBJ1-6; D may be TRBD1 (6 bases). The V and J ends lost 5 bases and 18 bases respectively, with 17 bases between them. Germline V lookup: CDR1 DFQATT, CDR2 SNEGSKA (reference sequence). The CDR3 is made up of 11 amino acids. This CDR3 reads CSADTTGTNHF. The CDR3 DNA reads TGCAGTGCTGATACGACCGGGACAAACCACTTT.

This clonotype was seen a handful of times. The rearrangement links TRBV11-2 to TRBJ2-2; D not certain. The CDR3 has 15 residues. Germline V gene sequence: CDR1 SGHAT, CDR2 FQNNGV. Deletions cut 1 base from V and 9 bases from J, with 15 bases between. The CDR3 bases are TGTGCCAGCAGCTTAGGCCCGCGCGTTCCGTGGGAGCTGTTTTTT. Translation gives CASSLGPRVPWELFF.

The CDR3 loop reads CSVEDLGNSVTEQYF. The CDR3 region has the DNA TGCAGCGTTGAAGATTTGGGGAATTCAGTTACCGAGCAGTACTTC. This chain links TRBV29-1 with TRBJ2-7; D gene uncertain. Germline CDR1 and CDR2: SQVTM and ANQGSEA. This CDR3 region has 15 residues. Trimming stripped 0 bases from V and 6 bases from J, with 18 bases between.

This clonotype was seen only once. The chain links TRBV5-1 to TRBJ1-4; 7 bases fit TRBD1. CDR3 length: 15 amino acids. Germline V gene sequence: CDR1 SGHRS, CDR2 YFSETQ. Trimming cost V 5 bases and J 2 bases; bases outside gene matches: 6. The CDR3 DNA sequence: TGCGCCAGCAGTAACCTCAGGGGGACTAATGAAAAACTGTTTTTT. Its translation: CASSNLRGTNEKLFF.

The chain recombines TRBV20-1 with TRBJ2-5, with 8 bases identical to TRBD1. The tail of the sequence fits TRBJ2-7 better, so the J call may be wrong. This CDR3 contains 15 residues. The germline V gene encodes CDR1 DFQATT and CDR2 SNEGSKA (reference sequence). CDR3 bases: TGCAGTGCTAGCGCGCGGGACAGGCGACCAGGCGAGCAGTACTTC. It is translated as CSASARDRRPGEQYF.